The TCR beta chain described here comes from a study of T cell responses to AZD1222 COVID-19 vaccine. Overall study findings and caveats: There were repertoire samples only from the period after the peak T cell response.

The method was immunoSEQ multiplex PCR; TCRdb's version includes in-frame clones alone and lacks a portion of them. The table shows around 100,000 clones, with about nine tenths occurring only once. Remarks on this clone: Its antigen is unidentified.

This TCR was recovered from an adult who received the AZD1222 COVID-19 vaccine. This material consisted of peripheral blood, taken 28 days after the second AZD1222 dose.

CDR3 region: CASSLAGAFDEKLFF. The CDR3 bases are TGTGCCAGCAGCTTAGCGGGCGCATTTGATGAAAAACTGTTTTTT. The rearrangement links TRBV7-8 to TRBJ1-4, with D unclear. Trimming pared 0 bases from V and 6 bases from J, leaving 11 bases between. The CDR3 runs 15 residues. Per the germline V gene, CDR1 is SGHVS and CDR2 is FQNEAQ.